This T cell receptor (beta chain) was obtained from a study of blood T cell repertoires in COVID-19. Study-wide context: PBMCs, B-cell-depleted T cells, or T cells provided the cDNA or gDNA that made up the material.

Many counts were recorded for this clone. Clones were sequenced by immunoSEQ multiplex PCR, and TCRdb holds only the in-frame ones, with some missing. The repertoire has 250,000 to 300,000 clones, less than 90% of them found once; the top ten carry 4.6%. Germline V lookup: CDR1 SGHRS, CDR2 YFSETQ. The CDR3 is 15 residues long. Trimming pared 6 bases from V and 1 base from J, leaving 13 bases between. The TCR was taken from a man between 60 and 75 years old who had recovered from COVID-19. The material sequenced was peripheral blood. The rearrangement links TRBV5-1 to TRBJ2-2, with a tentative D call TRBD2 (5 bases). The CDR3 loop reads CASMRDGVNTGELFF. CDR3 nucleotides: TGCGCCAGCATGAGAGACGGGGTGAACACCGGGGAGCTGTTTTTT.